The sample holds many counts of the clone carrying this TCR beta chain. The V segment lost 5 bases and the J segment 10 bases; nucleotides outside the gene matches: 10. The CDR3 totals 16 residues. Germline lookup yields CDR1 KGHDR and CDR2 SFDVKD. TCRdb redid the calling of the RT-PCR reads with MiXCR, one entry per CDR3 protein. Of 650,000 to 800,000 distinct CDR3 sequences listed, approximately 14% were seen once; the top ten hold 3% to 4.5%. The sequenced material came from memory CD4+ T cells from blood. The TCR originated in a female donor in good health, serving as a healthy control. The chain joins TRBV24-1 to TRBJ2-1, with TRBD2 matching over 13 bases. DNA of the CDR3: TGTGCCACCAGTGCTACCGGGACTAGCGGGATGCGGGAGCAGTTCTTC. It translates to CATSATGTSGMREQFF.